The clone carrying this TCR beta chain was seen only once. Authors' methods: By means of reference gene primer amplification, nucleated cell counts were estimated. Only in-frame clones appear in the TCRdb table, and some are missing; sequencing was by immunoSEQ multiplex PCR. That table is the source of V, J and clone size, and D and trimming were worked out from the DNA. The sample gives some 190,000 clones, roughly 84% of which show up once; 15% to 20% is in the top ten. The data stem from a study of blood T cell repertoires in COVID-19. Study as a whole: Whether acute or convalescent, the COVID-19 samples came from the United States, Italy and Spain.

The CDR3 extends over 14 amino acids. The germline gives CDR1 GTSNPN, CDR2 SVGIG (reference sequence). Trimming removed 7 bases from V and 0 bases from J; junction bases left unmatched: 4. The V and J genes are TRBV30 and TRBJ1-5; the match to TRBD1 covers 9 bases. The TCR sequence derives from a person aged 65-85 years with COVID-19, enrolled during active disease. The sample consisted of peripheral blood. The CDR3 nucleotides read TGTGCCTTGGACAGGGGATATAGCAATCAGCCCCAGCATTTT. Translation: CALDRGYSNQPQHF.